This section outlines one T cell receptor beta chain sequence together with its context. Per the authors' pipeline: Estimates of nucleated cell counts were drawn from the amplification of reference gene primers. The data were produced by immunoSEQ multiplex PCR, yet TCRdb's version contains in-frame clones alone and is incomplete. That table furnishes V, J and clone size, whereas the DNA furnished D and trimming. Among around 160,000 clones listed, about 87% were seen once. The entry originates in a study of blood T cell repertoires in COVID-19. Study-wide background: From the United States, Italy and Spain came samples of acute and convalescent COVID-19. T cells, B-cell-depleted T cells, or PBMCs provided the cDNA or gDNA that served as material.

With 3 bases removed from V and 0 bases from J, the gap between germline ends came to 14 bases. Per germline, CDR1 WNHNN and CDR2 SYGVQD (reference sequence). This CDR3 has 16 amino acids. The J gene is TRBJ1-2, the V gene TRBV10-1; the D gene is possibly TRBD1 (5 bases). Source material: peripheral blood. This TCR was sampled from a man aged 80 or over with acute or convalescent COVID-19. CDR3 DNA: TGCGCCAGCAGTGAAGACAGAACGACATCTAACTATGGCTACACCTTC. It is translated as CASSEDRTTSNYGYTF.